This T cell receptor beta chain appears in the sequencing data of a study of OX40 agonist ivuxolimab in advanced cancers. Study findings and constraints: Low normalized clonal expansion also occurred in some nonresponding patients.

V was shortened by 3 bases and J by 0 bases, with 15 bases between the two germline ends. This CDR3 is 16 amino acids long. The germline gives CDR1 PRHDT, CDR2 FYEKMQ (reference sequence). This clone was counted a few times. Its matching antigen is unknown. The method was immunoSEQ multiplex PCR; TCRdb's version includes in-frame clones alone and lacks a portion of them. Counted here are about 120,000 clones, about 93% occurring once; the ten biggest clones make up approximately 0.15%. The gene calls are TRBV13 and TRBJ2-7; no firm D call. The sequence was obtained from an adult with an advanced solid tumor such as melanoma, head and neck, liver or kidney cancer. Sample: CD4+ or CD8+ T cells sorted from blood, taken in a trial of the OX40 agonist ivuxolimab. The CDR3 sequence: CASSFTVRAPSYEQYF. CDR3 DNA sequence: TGTGCCAGCAGCTTTACGGTCCGGGCTCCCTCCTACGAGCAGTACTTC.